This T cell receptor (beta chain) was documented in a study of identical twins. Study results and caveats: Conclusions relied on cross-sectional statistical analysis, not following the same donors.

Regarding this clonotype: Its antigen is still unknown.

Via MiXCR, TCRdb re-called the 5' RACE reads, giving one row per CDR3 protein. Seen here are some 790,000 distinct CDR3 sequences, 18% observed once, and the top ten hold approximately 14%. V shed 5 bases, J shed 5 bases, and the junction held 10 bases outside the gene matches. CDR3 length: 15 residues. This same sample was also part of a study on T cells expressing NK-cell markers.

The V gene is TRBV12-3 or TRBV12-4, the J gene TRBJ1-1; TRBD1 matches 8 bases. Sequenced: PBMCs. The origin of this receptor is a woman aged 18-29 years in good health. CDR3 in DNA: TGTGCCAGCAGTGGGCGGACAGGGCGGGGAACTGAAGCTTTCTTT. This sequence encodes CASSGRTGRGTEAFF.